These 26 T cell receptor beta chains were sequenced from one sample in a study of T cell responses to AZD1222 COVID-19 vaccine. Profiled with immunoSEQ multiplex PCR; TCRdb holds only in-frame clones, not every one. Of about 180,000 clones listed, around 90% are singletons. The source was peripheral blood, collected 28 days after the second AZD1222 dose. The source of these receptors is an adult who received the AZD1222 COVID-19 vaccine.

The V gene is TRBV3-1 (or the pseudogene TRBV3-2), the J gene TRBJ1-5, with 8 bases lining up with TRBD1. This CDR3 is 15 amino acids long. V was clipped by 3 bases and J by 4 bases; unmatched bases: 5. Germline V lookup: CDR1 LGHDT, CDR2 YNNKEL (reference sequence). CDR3 coding DNA: TGTGCCAGCAGCCACCAAGACAGGGGAAATCAGCCCCAGCATTTT. This encodes CASSHQDRGNQPQHF.

The J gene is TRBJ1-5, the V gene TRBV19; D is unresolved. Trimming left V 5 bases short and J 0 bases short, with 14 bases between. The CDR3 extends over 16 amino acids. CDR1 is LNHDA and CDR2 is SQIVND in the germline V gene (reference sequence). The DNA for the CDR3 is TGTGCCAGTAGTCCCGACGGATTTTATAGCAATCAGCCCCAGCATTTT. This gives the protein CASSPDGFYSNQPQHF.

The rearrangement links TRBV18 to TRBJ1-5; D gene unclear. The CDR3 has 15 amino acids. From germline, CDR1 is KGHSH and CDR2 LQKENI. V was trimmed by 6 bases and J by 7 bases, leaving 19 bases between them. CDR3 sequence reads: CASSKTDGTGQPQHF. The CDR3 nucleotides read TGTGCCAGCTCTAAAACGGACGGTACTGGGCAGCCCCAGCATTTT.

The chain is built from TRBV5-4 and TRBJ2-5; 11 nucleotides match TRBD1. The CDR3 runs to 16 residues. J lost 5 bases, V lost 4 bases, and 10 bases had no gene match. Per germline, CDR1 SGHNT and CDR2 YYREEE (reference sequence). DNA of the CDR3: TGTGCCAGCAGCGCTAAGGACAGGGGGCGTGCGGAGACCCAGTACTTC. It yields the protein CASSAKDRGRAETQYF.

The chain carries TRBV4-1 and TRBJ1-3, with D possibly matching TRBD1 (5 bases). Germline CDR1 MGHRA, CDR2 YSYEKL. Trimming pared 4 bases from V and 0 bases from J, leaving 19 bases between. CDR3 length equals 18 residues. The CDR3, as DNA: TGCGCCAGCAGCCGCTCGACCCAACAGGCGACCTCTGGAAACACCATATATTTT. Translating gives CASSRSTQQATSGNTIYF.

This clone was seen once. The chain links TRBV24-1 to TRBJ1-4, with 10 bases identical to TRBD1. V lost 4 bases, J lost 7 bases, and 5 bases stayed unmatched. Germline-derived CDR1 and CDR2 are KGHDR and SFDVKD. The CDR3 spans 15 residues. The CDR3 here is CATSESGTGVEKLFF. In nucleotides, the CDR3 is TGTGCCACCAGTGAGTCCGGGACAGGGGTTGAAAAACTGTTTTTT.

The chain uses TRBV7-9 and TRBJ2-3, with D perhaps given as TRBD1 or TRBD2 (5 bases each). Germline CDR1 is SEHNR and CDR2 is FQNEAQ (reference sequence). This CDR3 contains 14 residues. Trimming removed 3 bases from V and 0 bases from J, with 7 bases in between. CDR3 DNA: TGTGCCAGCAGCTTGGGACGGAGCACAGATACGCAGTATTTT. It is translated as CASSLGRSTDTQYF.

V and J are TRBV11-3 and TRBJ2-3, with 7 bases lining up with TRBD2. Per germline, CDR1 SGHNT and CDR2 YENEEA. The CDR3 has 16 residues. Germline trimming cut 0 bases from V and 4 bases from J; bases unmatched to any gene: 7. The DNA of the CDR3 is TGTGCCAGCAGCTTAGAGGGAGGGCGGGAGTCAGATACGCAGTATTTT. This translates into CASSLEGGRESDTQYF.

The chain employs TRBV30 and TRBJ1-1; 7 positions match TRBD1. Germline V CDR1 and CDR2: GTSNPN, SVGIG (reference sequence). Trimming cost V 3 bases and J 7 bases; bases outside gene matches: 5. The CDR3 runs to 12 residues. CDR3 protein: CAWSRTGLEAFF. The CDR3 bases are TGTGCCTGGAGCCGGACAGGACTTGAAGCTTTCTTT.

The sample holds one count of this clone. The chain is built from TRBV3-1 (or the pseudogene TRBV3-2) and TRBJ2-1, with 8 bases that match TRBD2. The trim removed 2 bases at V and 5 bases at J, leaving 8 bases unmatched. The CDR3 covers 16 residues. The germline V gene encodes CDR1 LGHDT and CDR2 YNNKEL (reference sequence). This chain's CDR3 is CASSQSGSWLNNEQFF. The CDR3 bases are TGTGCCAGCAGCCAAAGCGGGAGTTGGTTAAACAATGAGCAGTTCTTC.

This chain joins TRBV9 and TRBJ2-7; the D gene is possibly TRBD1 (6 bases). V was pared by 0 bases and J by 3 bases, with 10 bases between. Germline assignment: CDR1 SGDLS and CDR2 YYNGEE. This CDR3 spans 14 amino acids. The CDR3 is CASSVEQGRYEQYF. The CDR3 DNA reads as TGTGCCAGCAGCGTAGAACAGGGCCGCTACGAGCAGTACTTC.

The chain joins TRBV7-2 to TRBJ2-2; 8 bases line up with TRBD1. V dropped 4 bases and J dropped 6; count of bases not matched to a gene: 10. Germline values: CDR1 SGHTA, CDR2 FQGNSA. The length of the CDR3 is 16 residues. The CDR3 here is CASSSGRGRSSGELFF. CDR3 sequence (DNA): TGTGCCAGCAGCTCAGGCAGGGGGCGTTCGTCCGGGGAGCTGTTTTTT. The full variable domain, its missing parts supplied by reference TRBV7-2 and TRBJ2-2, is GAGVSQSPSNKVTEKGKDVELRCDPISGHTALYWYRQSLGQGLEFLIYFQGNSAPDKSGLPSDRFSAERTGGSVSTLTIQRTQQEDSAVYLCASSSGRGRSSGELFFGEGSRLTVL.

This chain connects TRBV9 to TRBJ2-3; TRBD1 might be the D (6 bases). Germline V lookup: CDR1 SGDLS, CDR2 YYNGEE. The CDR3 sequence is 15 residues long. V shed 4 bases and J shed 10 bases, with 22 bases lying between them. This CDR3 reads CASSPPGHLKGSQYF. The DNA for the CDR3 is TGTGCCAGCAGCCCTCCGGGACACCTTAAAGGGTCGCAGTATTTT.

V and J are TRBV19 and TRBJ1-1; 10 bases align to TRBD1. The CDR3 has 16 residues. The V segment lost 5 bases and the J segment 2 bases; nucleotides outside the gene matches: 8. Germline V lookup: CDR1 LNHDA, CDR2 SQIVND (reference sequence). CDR3: CASSPTGQGVNTEAFF. CDR3 bases: TGTGCCAGTAGTCCGACTGGACAGGGGGTTAACACTGAAGCTTTCTTT.

The gene calls are TRBV28 and TRBJ1-1, with D uncertain. Trimming cost V 2 bases and J 2 bases, with 3 bases left between them. Germline V gene data show CDR1 as MDHEN and CDR2 as SYDVKM. The CDR3 runs to 12 residues. CDR3 protein: CASSLINTEAFF. CDR3 nucleotides: TGTGCCAGCAGTTTAATCAACACTGAAGCTTTCTTT.

The chain uses TRBV7-8 and TRBJ1-2; D not resolved. This CDR3 contains 14 residues. Germline CDR1 is SGHVS and CDR2 is FQNEAQ. Trimming shortened V by 3 bases and J by 4 bases, and 12 bases separated the two germline ends. The chain's CDR3 is CASSLVEVGYGYTF. For the CDR3, the DNA is TGTGCCAGCAGCTTGGTGGAGGTTGGCTATGGCTACACCTTC. Together with reference TRBV7-8 and TRBJ1-2, the CDR3 gives the full variable domain: GAGVSQSPRYKVAKRGQDVALRCDPISGHVSLFWYQQALGQGPEFLTYFQNEAQLDKSGLPSDRFFAERPEGSVSTLKIQRTQQEDSAVYLCASSLVEVGYGYTFGSGTRLTVV.

The rearrangement uses TRBV18 and TRBJ2-5; D not resolved. This CDR3 spans 13 amino acids. Looked up from germline, CDR1 is KGHSH and CDR2 is LQKENI. V dropped 6 bases and J dropped 2 bases, with 10 bases sitting between them. CDR3 region: CASSPGLQETQYF. The CDR3, as DNA: TGTGCCAGCTCTCCGGGCCTTCAAGAGACCCAGTACTTC.

The gene calls are TRBV7-9 and TRBJ2-7; D call uncertain. The germline V gene has CDR1 SEHNR and CDR2 FQNEAQ (reference sequence). The CDR3 has 11 amino acids. Trimming took 5 bases from V and 4 from J, leaving 6 bases between them. CDR3 nucleotide sequence: TGTGCCAGCAGCATCCAATACGAGCAGTACTTC. This codes for CASSIQYEQYF. Based on the CDR3 plus reference TRBV7-9 and TRBJ2-7, the full variable domain is DTGVSQNPRHKITKRGQNVTFRCDPISEHNRLYWYRQTLGQGPEFLTYFQNEAQLEKSRLLSDRFSAERPKGSFSTLEIQRTEQGDSAMYLCASSIQYEQYFGPGTRLTVT.

The chain employs TRBV3-1 (or the pseudogene TRBV3-2) and TRBJ2-4; D call uncertain. This CDR3 is 12 amino acids long. Germline CDR1 is LGHDT and CDR2 is YNNKEL (reference sequence). Trimming pared 3 bases from V and 9 bases from J, leaving 9 bases between. The CDR3 spells CASSQSETIQYF. The CDR3 bases are TGTGCCAGCAGCCAGAGTGAGACCATTCAGTACTTC.

Note on this clone: Lacking the conserved final phenylalanine or tryptophan, this CDR3 likely reflects a read error. The limits of the CDR3 on the DNA are not certain, so only TCRdb's listed CDR3 is given. The rearrangement uses TRBV11-1 and TRBJ1-1; the table names TRBD1, a call not compared with the DNA. The CDR3 is 12 residues long, ends included. Germline V lookup: CDR1 SGHAT, CDR2 FQDESV (reference sequence). The CDR3 sequence: CASSLEHTDRGA.

J is TRBJ1-3 and V is TRBV7-5; the table gives TRBD1 as D, unverified against the DNA. TRBV7-5 is a pseudogene locus. This CDR3 has 14 amino acids. Here the CDR3 reads CARIETDSGNTIYF. The CDR3 DNA reads TGTGCCAGAATCGAGACAGACTCTGGAAACACCATATATTTT.

The V call is TRBV12-3 or TRBV12-4, the J call TRBJ1-1; D is perhaps TRBD1 (6 bases). The CDR3 contains 13 residues. Trimming removed 6 bases at V and 3 bases at J, with 11 bases between. The CDR3 reads CASRGRQDTEAFF. CDR3 bases: TGTGCCAGCAGGGGAAGACAGGACACTGAAGCTTTCTTT.

The gene calls are TRBV11-2 and TRBJ1-1; D gene unclear. Trimming took off 4 bases at V and 5 bases at J, with 8 bases between the two ends. Per germline, CDR1 SGHAT and CDR2 FQNNGV. The CDR3 consists of 12 residues. CDR3 loop: CASSSQRTEAFF. DNA of the CDR3: TGTGCCAGCAGCTCCCAGCGGACTGAAGCTTTCTTT.

This chain joins TRBV18 and TRBJ1-1; D remains unclear. V was cut by 6 bases and J by 3 bases, with 11 bases left in between. The germline gives CDR1 KGHSH, CDR2 LQKENI. The length of the CDR3 is 13 residues. In DNA form, the CDR3 reads TGTGCCAGCTCGGGCTCTTTAGACACTGAAGCTTTCTTT. Translating gives CASSGSLDTEAFF.

The V gene is TRBV3-1 (or the pseudogene TRBV3-2), the J gene TRBJ2-7; D unclear. The germline V gene has CDR1 LGHDT and CDR2 YNNKEL (reference sequence). The CDR3 is 12 amino acids. The germline V and J ends were trimmed by 0 bases and 5 bases, with 5 bases remaining between them. CDR3: CASSQEADEQYF. The CDR3 nucleotides are TGTGCCAGCAGCCAAGAGGCTGACGAGCAGTACTTC.

This chain connects TRBV5-1 to TRBJ2-7; TRBD2 matches at 9 bases. The V and J ends lost 4 bases and 0 bases, in that order; junction bases with no gene match: 5. This CDR3 is built from 15 residues. Germline CDR1 and CDR2: SGHRS and YFSETQ. Written as DNA, the CDR3 is TGCGCCAGCAGCCCGAGCGGGGGGTCCTCCTACGAGCAGTACTTC. Translated, it gives CASSPSGGSSYEQYF.